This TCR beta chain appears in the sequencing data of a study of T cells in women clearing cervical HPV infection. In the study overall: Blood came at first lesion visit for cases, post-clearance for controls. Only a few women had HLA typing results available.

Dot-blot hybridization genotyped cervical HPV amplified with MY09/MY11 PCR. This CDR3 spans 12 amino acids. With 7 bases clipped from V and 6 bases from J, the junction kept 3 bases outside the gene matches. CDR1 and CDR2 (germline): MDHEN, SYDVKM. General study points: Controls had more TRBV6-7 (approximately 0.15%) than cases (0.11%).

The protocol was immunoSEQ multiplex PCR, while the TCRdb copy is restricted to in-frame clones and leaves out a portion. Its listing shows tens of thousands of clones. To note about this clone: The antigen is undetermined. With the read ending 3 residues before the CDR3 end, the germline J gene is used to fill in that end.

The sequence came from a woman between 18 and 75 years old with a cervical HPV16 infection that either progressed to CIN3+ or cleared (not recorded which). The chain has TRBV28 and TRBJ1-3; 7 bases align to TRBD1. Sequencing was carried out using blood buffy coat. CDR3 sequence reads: CASKGTENTIYF. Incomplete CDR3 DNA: TGTGCCAGCAAGGGGACAGAAAACACC.